This record concerns one T cell receptor beta chain sequence. The antigen is not known. The entry originates in a study of STAT3 mutations in large granular lymphocyte leukemia. Germline V gene lookup returns CDR1 SNHLY and CDR2 FYNNEI. The CDR3 sequence is 13 residues long. V shed 7 bases and J shed 5 bases, with 14 bases lying between them. Whole-study findings and limits: In T-cell large granular lymphocyte leukemia, about half of patients showed multiple immunodominant subclonotypes. After therapy, 6 of 18 patients switched clonotypes, all new clones STAT3 wild type.

The assay was immunoSEQ multiplex PCR, and TCRdb's table has in-frame clones only and misses some. The table lists around 10,000 clones, around nine tenths of them singletons. This sequence joins TRBV2 and TRBJ2-5; D gene uncertain. Material for sequencing was peripheral blood mononuclear cells. The source is a man in his 60s with T-cell large granular lymphocyte leukemia. Some clones in this sample may be carry-over from other donors' samples. CDR3 DNA sequence: TGTGCCAGCATCCCGAGGAATAGGGAGACCCAGTACTTC. Amino acids: CASIPRNRETQYF.